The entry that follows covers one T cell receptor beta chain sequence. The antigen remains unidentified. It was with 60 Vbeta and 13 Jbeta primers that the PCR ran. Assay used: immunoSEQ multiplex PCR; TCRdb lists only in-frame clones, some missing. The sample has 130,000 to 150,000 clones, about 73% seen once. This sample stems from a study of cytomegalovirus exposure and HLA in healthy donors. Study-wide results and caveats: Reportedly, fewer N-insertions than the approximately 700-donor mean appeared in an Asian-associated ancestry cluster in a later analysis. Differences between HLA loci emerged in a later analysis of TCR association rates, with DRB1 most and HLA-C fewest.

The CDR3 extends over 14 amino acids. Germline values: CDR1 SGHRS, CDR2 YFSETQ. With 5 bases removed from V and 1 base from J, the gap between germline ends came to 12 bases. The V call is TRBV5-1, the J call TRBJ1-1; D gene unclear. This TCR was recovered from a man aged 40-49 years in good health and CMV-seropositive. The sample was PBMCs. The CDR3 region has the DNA TGCGCCAGCAGGCCCACAGTAACGAACACTGAAGCTTTCTTT. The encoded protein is CASRPTVTNTEAFF. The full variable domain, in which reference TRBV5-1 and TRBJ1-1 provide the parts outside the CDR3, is KAGVTQTPRYLIKTRGQQVTLSCSPISGHRSVSWYQQTPGQGLQFLFEYFSETQRNKGNFPGRFSGRQFSNSRSEMNVSTLELGDSALYLCASRPTVTNTEAFFGQGTRLTVV.